This entry describes one T cell receptor (beta chain). Its antigen is not identified. The table came from immunoSEQ multiplex PCR; TCRdb's copy has only in-frame clones and leaves some out. This table has 80,000 or so clones, about nine tenths appearing once. This entry belongs to a study of T cell responses to AZD1222 COVID-19 vaccine. Study-level information: Pooled samples include second doses given at about 4 or 12 weeks.

Trimming left V 0 bases short and J 3 bases short, with 12 bases between. Germline CDR1 KGHSH, CDR2 LQKENI. The CDR3 runs 15 residues. Study-level results: Increased Spike-specific TCR breadth and depth were observed after two AZD1222 doses. Spike was spanned by vaccine-associated CD4 TCRs, with dominance at 160-218 and 743-854.

This TCR was recovered from an adult in good health. This chain joins TRBV18 and TRBJ2-7, with D tentatively TRBD1 or TRBD2 (6 bases each). The source material was peripheral blood, sampled on day 0 of AZD1222 vaccination. The DNA of the CDR3 is TGTGCCAGCTCACCACCGGCGAGGGGGGACTACGAGCAGTACTTC. This codes for CASSPPARGDYEQYF.